This passage covers 26 T cell receptor beta chains from one sample sequenced in a study of T cells in Graves' hyperthyroidism and ophthalmopathy. Authors of the study amplified TCR beta CDR3 regions from RNA transcripts. HTBI primers were the set used in a first-round RT-PCR of the TCR CDR3. TCRdb re-called the multiplex PCR reads with MiXCR, one entry per CDR3 protein. In the table there are 640,000 or so distinct CDR3 sequences, roughly 15% of which are singletons. What was sequenced was blood. The source of these receptors is a woman aged 35 to 49 with Graves' ophthalmopathy.

This clonotype appeared a few times. The V call is TRBV12-5, the J call TRBJ2-3; no reliable D call. The germline V and J ends were trimmed by 2 bases and 1 base, with 10 bases remaining between them. Germline CDR1 and CDR2: LGHNT and FRNRAP. This CDR3 spans 15 amino acids. This CDR3 is CASGLRGEGTDTQYF. The DNA for the CDR3 is TGTGCTAGTGGTTTGCGCGGAGAGGGCACAGATACGCAGTATTTT.

This clonotype has a handful of counts. This chain links TRBV12-3 or TRBV12-4 with TRBJ2-7; 14 bases fit TRBD2. The trim removed 7 bases at V and 7 bases at J, leaving 9 bases unmatched. The CDR3 spans 15 residues. CDR3 bases: TGTGCCAGCATACCGGGACTAGCGGGAGTTGATGAGCAGTACTTC. Its protein is CASIPGLAGVDEQYF.

In its sample, this clonotype was seen many times. The CDR3 spells CASRRTGPETQYF. In nucleotides, the CDR3 is TGTGCCAGCAGACGGACAGGGCCAGAGACCCAGTACTTC. V usage is TRBV28 and J usage is TRBJ2-5, with 8 bases fitting TRBD1. Germline V gene sequence: CDR1 MDHEN, CDR2 SYDVKM. V was clipped by 6 bases and J by 4 bases; unmatched bases: 4. The CDR3 totals 13 residues.

This clonotype has a handful of counts. The genes are TRBV6-5 and TRBJ1-1; a possible D gene is TRBD1 (6 bases). The CDR3 covers 16 residues. Germline values: CDR1 MNHEY, CDR2 SVGAGI. Trimming left V 2 bases short and J 4 bases short, with 17 bases between. The CDR3, as DNA: TGTGCCAGCAGTTACGTGGGGGCCGTGGGTCCCACTGAAGCTTTCTTT. Translation: CASSYVGAVGPTEAFF.

This clonotype came up many times. The chain joins TRBV10-3 to TRBJ2-7; D is undetermined. V was clipped by 8 bases and J by 2 bases, with 10 bases between them. This CDR3 has 12 residues. CDR1 ENHRY and CDR2 SYGVKD come from the germline V gene. In nucleotides, the CDR3 is TGTGCCATCGGGCAGGCCACCTACGAGCAGTACTTC. Translated, it gives CAIGQATYEQYF.

The chain combines TRBV6-5 with TRBJ2-7, with 13 nucleotides matching TRBD2. V shed 5 bases, J shed 4 bases, and the junction held 5 bases outside the gene matches. CDR3 length equals 15 residues. Looked up from germline, CDR1 is MNHEY and CDR2 is SVGAGI. The CDR3 DNA sequence: TGTGCCAGCAGTGTACTAGCGGGAGGGCCGTACGAGCAGTACTTC. The encoded protein is CASSVLAGGPYEQYF.

This clonotype was recorded many times. The chain joins TRBV12-3 or TRBV12-4 to TRBJ1-2; D is unclear. This CDR3 contains 14 residues. The V end lost 0 bases, the J end lost 2 bases, and 7 bases lay between the germline ends. CDR3 DNA: TGTGCCAGCAGTTTAGCTCCAATCAACTATGGCTACACCTTC. Amino acid sequence: CASSLAPINYGYTF.

In its sample, this clonotype was seen many times. This sequence joins TRBV28 and TRBJ2-7; the D gene is possibly TRBD1 (5 bases). Trimming took off 9 bases at V and 13 bases at J, with 22 bases between the two ends. The CDR3 loop spans 12 amino acids. Germline assignment: CDR1 MDHEN and CDR2 SYDVKM. CDR3 DNA sequence: TGTGCCAGTGGACAAGCAGGCTTCGATCAATACTTC. Protein sequence: CASGQAGFDQYF.

V gene TRBV20-1 combines with J gene TRBJ2-7; the match to TRBD2 covers 13 bases. Trimming took 5 bases from V and 1 from J; bases not matched to a gene: 5. The germline CDR1 and CDR2 sequences are DFQATT and SNEGSKA (reference sequence). The CDR3 has 15 amino acids. The CDR3 DNA follows: TGCAGTGCTCCTAGGGGACTAGCGGGGTCCTACGAGCAGTACTTC. Amino acids: CSAPRGLAGSYEQYF.

V gene TRBV12-3 or TRBV12-4 combines with J gene TRBJ2-7, with TRBD2 identical over 7 bases. There are 14 residues in the CDR3. With 4 bases clipped from V and 4 bases from J, the junction kept 7 bases outside the gene matches. CDR3 in DNA: TGTGCCAGCAGTTCCAGCGGGGAGGGGTACGAGCAGTACTTC. Translated: CASSSSGEGYEQYF.

This rearrangement joins TRBV24-1 to TRBJ1-5, with a weak D call TRBD1 (5 bases). This CDR3 is built from 12 residues. Trimming removed 9 bases at V and 7 bases at J, with 12 bases between. CDR1 KGHDR and CDR2 SFDVKD come from the germline V gene. In nucleotides, the CDR3 is TGTGCCACCCAGGGCGGCGGGCAGCCCCAGCATTTT. Translation: CATQGGGQPQHF.

The table lists this clonotype with many counts. The chain combines TRBV6-5 with TRBJ2-7, with TRBD2 identical over 7 bases. The germline gives CDR1 MNHEY, CDR2 SVGAGI. The junction had 12 bases not matched to a gene; V was cut back by 6 bases and J by 4 bases. The CDR3 has 15 residues. CDR3 sequence (DNA): TGTGCCAGCAGGGGGAGAACGCGGGGGAAATACGAGCAGTACTTC. It is translated as CASRGRTRGKYEQYF.

This clonotype was found many times. V usage is TRBV27 and J usage is TRBJ1-5; D ambiguous. The CDR3 extends over 12 amino acids. Per the germline V gene, CDR1 is MNHEY and CDR2 is SMNVEV (reference sequence). The germline V and J ends were trimmed by 5 bases and 7 bases, with 9 bases remaining between them. The CDR3 reads CASSPYGQPQHF. The DNA for the CDR3 is TGTGCCAGCAGTCCCTATGGGCAGCCCCAGCATTTT.

This clonotype has at least ten counts. The chain recombines TRBV3-1 with TRBJ2-5; 7 nucleotides line up with TRBD1. J was trimmed by 2 bases and V by 3 bases; bases with no gene match: 6. The CDR3 runs 15 residues. Germline CDR1 and CDR2: LGHDT and YNNKEL (reference sequence). CDR3 DNA sequence: TGTGCCAGCAGCCAGGTCGACAGGGCGCAAGAGACCCAGTACTTC. It encodes CASSQVDRAQETQYF.

This clonotype was detected many times. The V call is TRBV30, the J call TRBJ1-5, with 9 nucleotides matching TRBD1. The CDR3 covers 14 residues. V trimming: 1 base; J trimming: 7 bases; junction bases outside the gene matches: 5. Looked up from germline, CDR1 is GTSNPN and CDR2 is SVGIG (reference sequence). The CDR3 reads CAWSAGQGGQPQHF. CDR3 DNA: TGTGCCTGGAGTGCGGGACAGGGTGGGCAGCCCCAGCATTTT.

This clonotype occurred many times. This chain links TRBV15 with TRBJ2-5; TRBD1 matches at 7 bases. The CDR3 is made up of 18 amino acids. CDR1 and CDR2 from the germline V gene are LNHNV and YYDKDF (reference sequence). V lost 0 bases and J lost 4; bases outside the gene matches: 14. The CDR3 loop is CATSRDDGVGGLGETQYF. Here the CDR3 DNA reads TGTGCCACCAGCAGAGATGACGGGGTAGGGGGCTTAGGAGAGACCCAGTACTTC.

Concerning this clonotype itself: A clone one base away is much larger, so this may be a read error. The chain uses TRBV27 and TRBJ2-7, with no clear D. Trimming cost V 0 bases and J 3 bases, with 9 bases left between them. Germline V lookup: CDR1 MNHEY, CDR2 SMNVEV (reference sequence). This CDR3 contains 14 residues. The CDR3 loop reads CASSLSHGSYEQYF. In nucleotides, the CDR3 is TGTGCCAGCAGTTTATCCCATGGAAGCTACGAGCAGTACTTC.

There are many counts of this clonotype. J is TRBJ2-7 and V is TRBV20-1; 9 bases map to TRBD2. V lost 6 bases, J lost 6 bases, and 9 bases stayed unmatched. The CDR3 extends over 13 amino acids. The germline V gene encodes CDR1 DFQATT and CDR2 SNEGSKA (reference sequence). The CDR3, as DNA: TGCAGTGCAATAGCGGGAGAAAGTGGCGAGCAGTACTTC. It specifies CSAIAGESGEQYF.

Many counts were recorded for this clonotype. The rearrangement links TRBV27 to TRBJ2-7; TRBD2 aligns across 7 bases. Germline CDR1 reads MNHEY; CDR2 reads SMNVEV (reference sequence). V was clipped by 2 bases and J by 4 bases; unmatched bases: 8. The CDR3 has 15 residues. CDR3 DNA: TGTGCCAGCAGTTTAGGGGGACTACTGATTTACGAGCAGTACTTC. Translated, it gives CASSLGGLLIYEQYF.

This clonotype appeared many times. The chain recombines TRBV7-2 with TRBJ2-7, with D possibly being TRBD2 (6 bases). The germline V and J ends were trimmed by 5 bases and 7 bases, with 12 bases remaining between them. Germline values: CDR1 SGHTA, CDR2 FQGNSA. The CDR3 consists of 12 residues. The CDR3 here is CASSPAGGEQYF. The CDR3 nucleotides are TGTGCCAGCAGCCCCGCTGGGGGGGAGCAGTACTTC. Using reference TRBV7-2 and TRBJ2-7 for the parts outside the CDR3, the full variable domain is GAGVSQSPSNKVTEKGKDVELRCDPISGHTALYWYRQSLGQGLEFLIYFQGNSAPDKSGLPSDRFSAERTGGSVSTLTIQRTQQEDSAVYLCASSPAGGEQYFGPGTRLTVT.

This clonotype was counted many times. The chain is built from TRBV6-2 or TRBV6-3 and TRBJ2-7; 8 positions match TRBD1. The length of the CDR3 is 13 residues. Germline V gene lookup returns CDR1 MNHEY and CDR2 SVGEGT. V lost 4 bases to trimming and J lost 5 bases; unmatched junction nucleotides: 4. CDR3 in DNA: TGTGCCAGCAGTTCCCAGGGGGCCCACGAGCAGTACTTC. Protein sequence: CASSSQGAHEQYF.

This clonotype showed up just a few times. The V gene is TRBV27, the J gene TRBJ2-4; the match to TRBD2 covers 7 bases. The CDR3 is 13 residues long. V lost 6 bases, J lost 6 bases, and 5 bases stayed unmatched. CDR1 is MNHEY and CDR2 is SMNVEV in the germline V gene (reference sequence). CDR3 residues: CASSSGMGNIQYF. DNA of the CDR3: TGTGCCAGCAGCAGCGGGATGGGAAACATTCAGTACTTC.

This clonotype was detected many times. V gene TRBV2 combines with J gene TRBJ2-2, with a weak D call TRBD1 (6 bases). Germline CDR1 is SNHLY and CDR2 is FYNNEI. Between the trimmed V and J ends, which lost 11 bases and 3 bases, there was a span of 13 bases. The CDR3 extends over 13 amino acids. The CDR3 DNA reads as TGTGCCTCAAGGCAGGGGTACACCGGGGAGCTGTTTTTT. Amino acids: CASRQGYTGELFF.

This clonotype was picked up many times. The chain couples TRBV20-1 to TRBJ2-2; D is unresolved. V was cut by 6 bases and J by 8 bases, with 19 bases left in between. This CDR3 contains 14 residues. The V gene's germline CDR1 is DFQATT and CDR2 SNEGSKA (reference sequence). Here the CDR3 DNA reads TGCAGTGCGCGAGATGGGTCTTTCTTTGGGGAGCTGTTTTTT. As protein: CSARDGSFFGELFF.

This clonotype was recorded at least ten times. V is TRBV28 and J is TRBJ2-5, with D perhaps being TRBD1 or TRBD2 (5 bases each). The germline V gene has CDR1 MDHEN and CDR2 SYDVKM. This CDR3 is 15 amino acids long. Trimming removed 5 bases from V and 5 bases from J, with 18 bases in between. In nucleotides, the CDR3 is TGTGCCAGCAGTGGAAATCCGGGACCAAGGGAGACCCAGTACTTC. Its translation is CASSGNPGPRETQYF.

This clonotype was counted at least ten times. The chain is built from TRBV2 and TRBJ2-2, with 7 bases aligning to TRBD1. The CDR3 length is 17 residues. V lost 7 bases to trimming and J lost 7 bases; unmatched junction nucleotides: 18. Germline V gives CDR1 SNHLY, CDR2 FYNNEI. CDR3 nucleotides: TGTGCCAGCAACCTCTTAGGGGGACAGAATACTTACGGGGAGCTGTTTTTT. Encoded protein: CASNLLGGQNTYGELFF.